The sequence of this T cell receptor beta chain was determined in a study of CD8 T cells in ankylosing spondylitis (TCRdb year 2017). Study-level background: To find TCR variants linked to disease, the study profiled T cell receptor beta repertoires in ankylosing spondylitis patients and healthy donors. The whole study cohort included under 140 healthy donors and 20 to 25 ankylosing spondylitis patients. Peripheral blood was sampled, and synovial fluid was additionally collected from ankylosing spondylitis patients. Study-wide conclusions, independent of this receptor: Blood from ankylosing spondylitis patients appeared to be characterized by a TCR beta motif composed of eight highly homologous amino acid variants. Significant enrichment of the disease-linked clones was reported in matched synovial fluid samples from ankylosing spondylitis patients. Some motif variants had previously been reported in the synovial fluid and blood of reactive arthritis patients, which suggests shared mechanisms of disease initiation. The disease-linked clones showed a CD8+ phenotype and occurred at relatively low frequencies in peripheral blood.

TCRdb records Illumina HiSeq 2500 as the sequencer. TCR beta libraries were prepared by quantitative 5'-RACE with molecular barcodes. The study's own analysis went as follows. To identify disease-linked TCR variants, a new computational method was used, one built on a probabilistic model of VDJ rearrangement. TCRdb took the public reads, trimmed them with fastp at Q25, ran MiXCR for clone calling and kept in-frame beta chains. Rows matching on CDR3 protein sequence are summarized as one entry with the most common DNA and genes. TCRdb assigned the V and J calls; the authors' analysis was not used. In all, the sample holds under 250,000 distinct CDR3 sequences, and roughly 32% of those were seen once. In total, the top ten clones hold about 4.2% of the sample. Details on this clonotype: Its target antigen remains unknown. One base away there is no much larger clone; base qualities are not given.

From its cysteine to its phenylalanine, the CDR3 spans 14 amino acids. CDR3 DNA is the only sequence kept; it has 42 bases, read in frame from the first base. V is reduced by 3 bases and J by 4 bases, leaving a spacing of 13 bases between them. The sequence is built from TRBV12-3 or TRBV12-4 and TRBJ2-7; the D gene remains uncertain. This sequence was found in a male donor with ankylosing spondylitis or in good health (not recorded which). Sequenced: blood, either unsorted or a sorted T cell fraction (not recorded which). The nucleotides read TGTGCCAGCAGTTTTGTGCTTTCCGGGTACGAGCAGTACTTC. Translated, it gives CASSFVLSGYEQYF.